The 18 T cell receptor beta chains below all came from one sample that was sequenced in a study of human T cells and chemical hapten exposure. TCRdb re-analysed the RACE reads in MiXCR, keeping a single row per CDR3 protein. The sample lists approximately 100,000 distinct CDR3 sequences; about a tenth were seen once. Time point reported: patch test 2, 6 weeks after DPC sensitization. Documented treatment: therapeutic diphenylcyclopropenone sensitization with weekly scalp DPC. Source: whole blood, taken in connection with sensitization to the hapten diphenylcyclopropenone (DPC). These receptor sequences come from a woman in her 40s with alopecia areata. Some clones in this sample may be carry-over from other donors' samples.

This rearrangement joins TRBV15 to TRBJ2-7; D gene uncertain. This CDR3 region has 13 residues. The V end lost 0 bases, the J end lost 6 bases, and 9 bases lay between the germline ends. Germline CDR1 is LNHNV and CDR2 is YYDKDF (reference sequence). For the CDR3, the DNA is TGTGCCACCAGCAGAGATCTGACGGGCGAGCAGTACTTC. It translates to CATSRDLTGEQYF. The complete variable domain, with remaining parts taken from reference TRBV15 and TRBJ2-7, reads DAMVIQNPRYQVTQFGKPVTLSCSQTLNHNVMYWYQQKSSQAPKLLFHYYDKDFNNEADTPDNFQSRRPNTSFCFLDIRSPGLGDTAMYLCATSRDLTGEQYFGPGTRLTVT.

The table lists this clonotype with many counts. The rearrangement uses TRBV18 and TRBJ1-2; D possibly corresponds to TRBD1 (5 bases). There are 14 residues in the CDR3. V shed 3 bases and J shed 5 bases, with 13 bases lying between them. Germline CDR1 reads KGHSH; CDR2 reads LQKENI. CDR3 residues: CASSPGPTEYGYTF. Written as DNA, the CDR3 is TGTGCCAGCTCACCGGGACCTACCGAATATGGCTACACCTTC.

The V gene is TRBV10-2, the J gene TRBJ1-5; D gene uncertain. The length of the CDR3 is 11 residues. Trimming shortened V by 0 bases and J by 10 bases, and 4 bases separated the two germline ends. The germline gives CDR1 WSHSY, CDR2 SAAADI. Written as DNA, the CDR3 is TGCGCCAGCAGTGAGTCGGGCCCCCAGCATTTT. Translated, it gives CASSESGPQHF.

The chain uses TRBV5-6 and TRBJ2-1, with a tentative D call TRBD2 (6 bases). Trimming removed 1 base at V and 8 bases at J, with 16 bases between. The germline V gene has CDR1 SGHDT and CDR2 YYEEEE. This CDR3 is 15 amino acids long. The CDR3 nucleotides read TGTGCCAGCAGCTTGCGGGGCGTTACGGGGGATGAGCAGTTCTTC. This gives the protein CASSLRGVTGDEQFF.

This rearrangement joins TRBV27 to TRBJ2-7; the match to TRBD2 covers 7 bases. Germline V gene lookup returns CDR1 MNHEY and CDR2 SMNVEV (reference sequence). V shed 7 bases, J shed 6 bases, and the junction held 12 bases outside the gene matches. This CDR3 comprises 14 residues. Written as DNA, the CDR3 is TGTGCCAGCACCCAGGTCGGGGGGAGCTGCGAGCAGTACTTC. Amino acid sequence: CASTQVGGSCEQYF.

This CDR3 reads CASSSSMFSGNTIYF. The DNA for the CDR3 is TGCGCCAGCAGCTCGTCTATGTTCTCTGGAAACACCATATATTTT. V is TRBV5-1 and J is TRBJ1-3, with D unresolved. Trimming cost V 3 bases and J 0 bases, with 10 bases left between them. This CDR3 region has 15 residues. Germline V gene data show CDR1 as SGHRS and CDR2 as YFSETQ.

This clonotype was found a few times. The CDR3 reads CSAREGQYSGNTIYF. In nucleotides, the CDR3 is TGCAGTGCTAGAGAAGGACAGTACTCTGGAAACACCATATATTTT. V gene TRBV20-1 combines with J gene TRBJ1-3; D is possibly TRBD1 (6 bases). Deletions cut 0 bases from V and 0 bases from J, with 9 bases between. The CDR3 sequence is 15 residues long. Germline CDR1 and CDR2: DFQATT and SNEGSKA (reference sequence).

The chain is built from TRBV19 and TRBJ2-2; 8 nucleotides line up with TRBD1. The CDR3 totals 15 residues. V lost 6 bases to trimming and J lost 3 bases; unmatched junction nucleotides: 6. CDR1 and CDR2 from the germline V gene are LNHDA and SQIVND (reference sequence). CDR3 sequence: CASRTTGADTGELFF. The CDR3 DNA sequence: TGTGCCAGTAGAACGACAGGGGCGGACACCGGGGAGCTGTTTTTT.

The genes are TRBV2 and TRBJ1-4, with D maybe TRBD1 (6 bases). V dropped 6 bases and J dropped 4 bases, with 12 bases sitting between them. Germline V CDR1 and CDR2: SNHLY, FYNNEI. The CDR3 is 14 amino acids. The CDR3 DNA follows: TGTGCCAGCAGCCCACAGGGATTTAATGAAAAACTGTTTTTT. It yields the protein CASSPQGFNEKLFF.

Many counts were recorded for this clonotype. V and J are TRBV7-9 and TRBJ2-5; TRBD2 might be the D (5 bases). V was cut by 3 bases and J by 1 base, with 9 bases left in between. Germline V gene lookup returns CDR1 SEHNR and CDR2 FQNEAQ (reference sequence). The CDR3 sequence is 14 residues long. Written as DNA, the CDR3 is TGTGCCAGCAGCTTTGGACTGATCCAAGAGACCCAGTACTTC. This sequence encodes CASSFGLIQETQYF.

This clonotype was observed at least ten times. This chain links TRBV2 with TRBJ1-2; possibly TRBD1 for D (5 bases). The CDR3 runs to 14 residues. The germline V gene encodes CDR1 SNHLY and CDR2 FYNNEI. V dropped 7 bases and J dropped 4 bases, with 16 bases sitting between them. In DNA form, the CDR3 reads TGTGCCAGCAATACGGGGGGTTTAGGCTATGGCTACACCTTC. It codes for CASNTGGLGYGYTF.

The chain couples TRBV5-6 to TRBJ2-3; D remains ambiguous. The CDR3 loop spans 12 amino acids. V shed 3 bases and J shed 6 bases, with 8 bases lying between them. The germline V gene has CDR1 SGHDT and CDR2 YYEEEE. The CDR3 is CASSWVRDTQYF. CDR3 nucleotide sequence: TGTGCCAGCAGCTGGGTGAGGGATACGCAGTATTTT.

This CDR3 reads CASRRTGFGNEKLFF. The CDR3 region has the DNA TGTGCCAGCAGGCGGACAGGGTTCGGTAATGAAAAACTGTTTTTT. The V gene is TRBV7-9, the J gene TRBJ1-4; the match to TRBD1 covers 8 bases. Per germline, CDR1 SEHNR and CDR2 FQNEAQ (reference sequence). Trimming took 6 bases from V and 4 from J; bases not matched to a gene: 7. The CDR3 has 15 amino acids.

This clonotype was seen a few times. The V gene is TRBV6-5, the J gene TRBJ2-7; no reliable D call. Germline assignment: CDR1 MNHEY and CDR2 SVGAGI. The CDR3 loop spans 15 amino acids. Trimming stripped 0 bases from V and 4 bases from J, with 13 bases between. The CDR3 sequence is CASSYSAALGYEQYF. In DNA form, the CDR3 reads TGTGCCAGCAGTTACTCGGCAGCCCTAGGGTACGAGCAGTACTTC.

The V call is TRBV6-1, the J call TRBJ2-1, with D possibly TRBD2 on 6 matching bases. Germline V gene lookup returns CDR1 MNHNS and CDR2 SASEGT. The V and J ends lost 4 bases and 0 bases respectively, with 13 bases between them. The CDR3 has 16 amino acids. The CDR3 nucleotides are TGTGCCAGCAGTGGTGGGGGGTACCTCTCCTACAATGAGCAGTTCTTC. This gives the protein CASSGGGYLSYNEQFF.

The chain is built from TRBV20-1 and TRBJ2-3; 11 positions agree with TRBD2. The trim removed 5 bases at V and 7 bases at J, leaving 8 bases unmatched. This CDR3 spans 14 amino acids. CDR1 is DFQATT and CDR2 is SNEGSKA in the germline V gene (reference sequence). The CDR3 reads CSALAGGLSHTQYF. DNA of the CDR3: TGCAGTGCTCTAGCGGGGGGCCTGAGTCATACGCAGTATTTT.

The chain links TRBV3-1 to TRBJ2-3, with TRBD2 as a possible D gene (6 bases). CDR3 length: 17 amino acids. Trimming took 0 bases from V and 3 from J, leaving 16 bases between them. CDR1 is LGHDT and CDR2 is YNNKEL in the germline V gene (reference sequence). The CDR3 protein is CASSQDLGGAETDTQYF. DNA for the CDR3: TGTGCCAGCAGCCAAGATCTGGGCGGGGCCGAAACAGATACGCAGTATTTT.

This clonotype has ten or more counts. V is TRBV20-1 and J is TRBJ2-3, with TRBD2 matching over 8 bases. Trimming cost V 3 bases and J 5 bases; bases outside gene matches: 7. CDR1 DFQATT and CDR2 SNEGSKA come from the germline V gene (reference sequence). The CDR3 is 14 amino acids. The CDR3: CSASSAGGLDTQYF. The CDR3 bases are TGCAGTGCTAGTTCCGCGGGGGGTCTAGATACGCAGTATTTT.